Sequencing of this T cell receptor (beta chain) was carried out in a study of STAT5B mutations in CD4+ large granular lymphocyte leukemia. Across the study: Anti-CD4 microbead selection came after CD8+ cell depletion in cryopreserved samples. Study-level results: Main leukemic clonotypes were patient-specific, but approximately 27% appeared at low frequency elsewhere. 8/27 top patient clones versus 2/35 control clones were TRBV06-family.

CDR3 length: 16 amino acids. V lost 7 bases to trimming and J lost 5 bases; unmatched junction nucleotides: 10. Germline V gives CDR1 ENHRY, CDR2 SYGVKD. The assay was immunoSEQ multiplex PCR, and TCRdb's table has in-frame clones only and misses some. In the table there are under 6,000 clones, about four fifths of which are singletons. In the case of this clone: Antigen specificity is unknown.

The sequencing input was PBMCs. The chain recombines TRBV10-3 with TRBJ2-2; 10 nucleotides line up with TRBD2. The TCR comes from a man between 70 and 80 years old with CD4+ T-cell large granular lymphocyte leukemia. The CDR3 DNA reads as TGTGCCATCACTGGGACTAGCGAAAGACGGACCGGGGAGCTGTTTTTT. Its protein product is CAITGTSERRTGELFF.